These 6 T cell receptor beta chains were all obtained from the same sample, sequenced in a study of T cell responses to AZD1222 COVID-19 vaccine. The assay was immunoSEQ multiplex PCR, and TCRdb's table has in-frame clones only and misses some. Of roughly 100,000 clones detected, more than 75% appear once; the ten largest clones hold around 9.1%. The sample here was peripheral blood, taken on day 0 of AZD1222 vaccination. All receptors come from an adult in good health.

CDR3: CASISGTSGRYEQYF. The CDR3 nucleotides read TGTGCCAGCATTTCGGGGACTAGCGGGCGCTACGAGCAGTACTTC. The chain links TRBV6-5 to TRBJ2-7; 12 nucleotides agree with TRBD2. Germline V gene sequence: CDR1 MNHEY, CDR2 SVGAGI. This CDR3 has 15 residues. V lost 7 bases and J lost 3; bases outside the gene matches: 7.

The V and J genes are TRBV28 and TRBJ2-7; D might be TRBD1 or TRBD2, each matching 6 bases. Trimming pared 2 bases from V and 4 bases from J, leaving 9 bases between. The CDR3 consists of 13 residues. Looked up from germline, CDR1 is MDHEN and CDR2 is SYDVKM. This chain's CDR3 is CASSLRGPYEQYF. The CDR3 DNA reads TGTGCCAGCAGTTTACGGGGGCCGTACGAGCAGTACTTC.

The V call is TRBV6-1, the J call TRBJ2-2; D gene ambiguous. Trimming took 3 bases from V and 0 from J, leaving 2 bases between them. CDR1 and CDR2 (germline): MNHNS, SASEGT. The CDR3 runs to 13 residues. DNA for the CDR3: TGTGCCAGCAGTGACGCGAACACCGGGGAGCTGTTTTTT. Translating gives CASSDANTGELFF.

The rearrangement uses TRBV28 and TRBJ2-2; possibly TRBD2 for D (5 bases). CDR1 and CDR2 (germline): MDHEN, SYDVKM. V gave up 8 bases and J gave up 2 bases, with 15 bases separating them. The CDR3 sequence is 15 residues long. In nucleotides, the CDR3 is TGTGCCAGCGTACCTAGCAGACTTAACACCGGGGAGCTGTTTTTT. Translating it yields CASVPSRLNTGELFF.

The CDR3 sequence: CASSPTGSTDTQYF. The CDR3 DNA reads as TGTGCCAGCAGTCCGACAGGGAGCACAGATACGCAGTATTTT. The V and J genes are TRBV6-5 and TRBJ2-3; 7 bases match TRBD1. Germline CDR1 MNHEY, CDR2 SVGAGI. CDR3 size: 14 residues. Trimming took 5 bases from V and 0 from J; bases not matched to a gene: 2.

This chain connects TRBV20-1 to TRBJ2-7; 9 nucleotides align to TRBD1. J was trimmed by 2 bases and V by 3 bases; bases with no gene match: 8. CDR3 length equals 15 residues. Per germline, CDR1 DFQATT and CDR2 SNEGSKA (reference sequence). In DNA form, the CDR3 reads TGCAGTGCTAGTGGGGGACAGGGAAACACCTACGAGCAGTACTTC. Translating gives CSASGGQGNTYEQYF.